This T cell receptor (beta chain) was retrieved from a study of beta chain features in type 1 diabetes. All of the isolated RNA was reverse transcribed, so expressed TCRB transcripts were sequenced. Using immunoSEQ multiplex PCR, the repertoire was profiled, and TCRdb retains in-frame clones only, with some absent. Of 120,000 to 150,000 clones listed, about 9.7% are singletons. A note on this clone: Antigen: not known.

The CDR3 is made up of 15 amino acids. Germline CDR1 is SGHTA and CDR2 is FQGNSA. Trimming stripped 3 bases from V and 2 bases from J, with 13 bases between. Study-level findings and limits: In comparison with healthy donors, patients had naive, central memory and Treg TCRB repertoires that appeared more similar. Type 1 diabetes patients had moderately but significantly shorter TCRB CDR3s in all four CD4+ subsets. Shorter templates might be favored by PCR, and equally so in patients and in controls.

This TCR was sampled from a woman aged 40 to 50 in good health. This chain uses TRBV7-2 with TRBJ1-1; D uncertain. The sample comprised central memory CD4+ T cells from blood. This CDR3 is CASSLQRLGNTEAFF. CDR3 nucleotide sequence: TGTGCCAGCAGCTTGCAGAGACTCGGAAACACTGAAGCTTTCTTT.